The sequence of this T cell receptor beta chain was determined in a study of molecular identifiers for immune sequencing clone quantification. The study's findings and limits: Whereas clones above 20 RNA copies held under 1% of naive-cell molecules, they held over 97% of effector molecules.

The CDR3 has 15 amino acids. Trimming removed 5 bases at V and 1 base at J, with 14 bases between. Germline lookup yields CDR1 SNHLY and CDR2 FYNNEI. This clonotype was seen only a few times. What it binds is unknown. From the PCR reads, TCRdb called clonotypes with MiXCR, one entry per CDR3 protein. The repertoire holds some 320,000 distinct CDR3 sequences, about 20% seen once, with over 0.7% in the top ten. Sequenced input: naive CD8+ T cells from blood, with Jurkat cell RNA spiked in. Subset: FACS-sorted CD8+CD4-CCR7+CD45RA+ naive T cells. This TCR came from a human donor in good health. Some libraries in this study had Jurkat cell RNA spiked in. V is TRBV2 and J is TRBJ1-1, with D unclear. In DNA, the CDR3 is TGTGCCAGCAGTCTAGGGAGTCTGGGGAACACTGAAGCTTTCTTT. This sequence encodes CASSLGSLGNTEAFF.